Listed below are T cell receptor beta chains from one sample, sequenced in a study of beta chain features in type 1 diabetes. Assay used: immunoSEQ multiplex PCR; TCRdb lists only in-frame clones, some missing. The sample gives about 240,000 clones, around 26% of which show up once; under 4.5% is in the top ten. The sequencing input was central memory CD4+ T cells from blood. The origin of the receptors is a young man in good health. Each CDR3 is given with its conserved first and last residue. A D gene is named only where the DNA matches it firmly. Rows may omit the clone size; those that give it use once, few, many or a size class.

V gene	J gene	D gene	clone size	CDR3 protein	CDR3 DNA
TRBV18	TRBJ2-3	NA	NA	CASSPGLLDTQYF	TGTGCCAGCTCACCCGGACTCCTCGATACGCAGTATTTT
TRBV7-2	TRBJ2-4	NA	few	CASSLRGGVDIQYF	TGTGCCAGCAGCTTAAGGGGAGGAGTAGACATTCAGTACTTC
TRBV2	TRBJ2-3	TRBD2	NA	CASSLAGGDVGNTQYF	TGTGCCAGCAGCCTAGCGGGGGGCGACGTAGGGAATACGCAGTATTTT
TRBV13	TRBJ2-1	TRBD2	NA	CASSFPGGGPHSYNEQFF	TGTGCCAGCAGCTTCCCCGGCGGGGGGCCCCACTCCTACAATGAGCAGTTCTTC
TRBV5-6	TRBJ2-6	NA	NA	CASSSENSGANVLTF	TGTGCCAGCAGCTCTGAGAACTCTGGGGCCAACGTCCTGACTTTC
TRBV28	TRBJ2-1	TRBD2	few	CASSRPGLAGGFVYNEQFF	TGTGCCAGCAGCCGACCGGGACTAGCGGGAGGGTTCGTCTACAATGAGCAGTTCTTC
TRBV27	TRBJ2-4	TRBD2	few	CASSLRYRREDRVIQYF	TGTGCCAGCAGTTTGAGGTACAGGCGGGAGGATCGGGTCATTCAGTACTTC
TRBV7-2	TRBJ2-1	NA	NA	CASSLTGGSYNEQFF	TGTGCCAGCAGCTTAACAGGTGGATCCTACAATGAGCAGTTCTTC
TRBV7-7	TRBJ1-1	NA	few	CASSLRLNTEAFF	TGTGCCAGCAGCTTACGACTAAACACTGAAGCTTTCTTT
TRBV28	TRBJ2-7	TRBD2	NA	CASNVAGGGHYEQYF	TGTGCCAGCAATGTAGCGGGAGGGGGACACTACGAGCAGTACTTC
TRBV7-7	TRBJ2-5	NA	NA	CASSLGLAETQYF	TGTGCCAGCAGCTTAGGTTTAGCGGAGACCCAGTACTTC
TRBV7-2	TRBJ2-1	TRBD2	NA	CASSLGLAGVGFF	TGTGCCAGCAGCTTAGGGCTAGCGGGAGTCGGGTTCTTC
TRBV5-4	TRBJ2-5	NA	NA	CASSWDLQSQETQYF	TGTGCCAGCAGCTGGGACCTGCAGTCTCAAGAGACCCAGTACTTC
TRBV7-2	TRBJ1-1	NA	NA	CASSSGWFRSMNTEAFF	TGTGCCAGCAGCTCCGGGTGGTTCAGATCGATGAACACTGAAGCTTTCTTT
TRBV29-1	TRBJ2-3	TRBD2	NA	CSVDGTSGGTDTQYF	TGCAGCGTTGATGGGACTAGCGGGGGCACAGATACGCAGTATTTT
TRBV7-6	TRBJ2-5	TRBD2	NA	CASSDRGRGTQYF	TGTGCCAGCAGCGACCGGGGGAGGGGGACCCAGTACTTC
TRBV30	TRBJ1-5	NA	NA	CAWSTGRQLGPQHF	TGTGCCTGGAGTACTGGCAGGCAGTTGGGGCCCCAGCATTTT
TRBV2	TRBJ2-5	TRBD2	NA	CASTPQGGYGETQYF	TGTGCCAGCACTCCCCAGGGAGGGTATGGAGAGACCCAGTACTTC